These T cell receptor beta chains were read from a single sample in a study of T-cell reconstitution after alpha-beta-depleted transplantation in children. Via MiXCR, TCRdb re-called the PCR reads, giving one row per CDR3 protein. The sample has under 300,000 distinct CDR3 sequences, 9.7% seen once. Source: PBMCs from the stem cell graft donor, taken from the stem cell graft. The receptors were sampled from a human donor who donated a stem cell graft to a child with SCID. Both conserved end residues are part of each CDR3. Each record gives: CDR3 DNA, CDR3 protein, D gene, J gene, V gene, clone size. The D gene is left open where the match is weak. Size is omitted from some rows. Given values are once, few, many or a class for expanded clones.

cdr3_nt: TGCAGTGCTAGAGATAACGCGGGGGGCGCACATCGTGGCTACACCTTC; cdr3_aa: CSARDNAGGAHRGYTF; d_call: -; j_call: TRBJ1-2; v_call: TRBV20-1; clone_size: many
cdr3_nt: TGTGCCAGCATGTGGTCAGGCGTCAGCCAGCCCCAGCATTTT; cdr3_aa: CASMWSGVSQPQHF; d_call: -; j_call: TRBJ1-5; v_call: TRBV6-1; clone_size: many
cdr3_nt: TGCAGTGCTGGGGATTTGGGTACGCAGTATTTT; cdr3_aa: CSAGDLGTQYF; d_call: -; j_call: TRBJ2-3; v_call: TRBV20-1; clone_size: -
cdr3_nt: TGCAGTGCTAGGGGTAGTTCAGATACGCAGTATTTT; cdr3_aa: CSARGSSDTQYF; d_call: -; j_call: TRBJ2-3; v_call: TRBV20-1; clone_size: many
cdr3_nt: TGCGCCAGCAGCTTGGACGTTAGCGGCTACGAGCAGTACTTC; cdr3_aa: CASSLDVSGYEQYF; d_call: -; j_call: TRBJ2-7; v_call: TRBV5-1; clone_size: many
cdr3_nt: TGTGCCAGCAGTGACTCCCCTGCTAGCTCCTACAATGAGCAGTTCTTC; cdr3_aa: CASSDSPASSYNEQFF; d_call: -; j_call: TRBJ2-1; v_call: TRBV6-4; clone_size: many
cdr3_nt: TGTGCCAGCAGCGTAACCGAGAGCACTGAAGCTTTCTTT; cdr3_aa: CASSVTESTEAFF; d_call: -; j_call: TRBJ1-1; v_call: TRBV7-3; clone_size: many
cdr3_nt: TGCGCCAGCAGCCACGGGACAGGGGGCTCCTACGAGCAGTACTTC; cdr3_aa: CASSHGTGGSYEQYF; d_call: TRBD1; j_call: TRBJ2-7; v_call: TRBV5-1; clone_size: many
cdr3_nt: TGTGCCAGCAGCCCCCTTGGGTCAGATACGCAGTATTTT; cdr3_aa: CASSPLGSDTQYF; d_call: -; j_call: TRBJ2-3; v_call: TRBV7-9; clone_size: many
cdr3_nt: TGCAGTGCTCAACCCCCAGGGGGCGGATCACCCCTCCACTTT; cdr3_aa: CSAQPPGGGSPLHF; d_call: TRBD1; j_call: TRBJ1-6; v_call: TRBV20-1; clone_size: many
cdr3_nt: TGTGCCACCAGTGTAACTGGTCAGCCCCAGCATTTT; cdr3_aa: CATSVTGQPQHF; d_call: -; j_call: TRBJ1-5; v_call: TRBV24-1; clone_size: many
cdr3_nt: TGCAGTGCTATTTCTCAAAGTCGCCTAAACTCCTACGAGCAGTACTTC; cdr3_aa: CSAISQSRLNSYEQYF; d_call: -; j_call: TRBJ2-7; v_call: TRBV20-1; clone_size: many
cdr3_nt: TGTGCCAGCAGTTTGAAAGCGGAGACCCAGTACTTC; cdr3_aa: CASSLKAETQYF; d_call: -; j_call: TRBJ2-5; v_call: TRBV12-3/TRBV12-4; clone_size: many
cdr3_nt: TGCAGTGCTAGGAGGGGACTAGCGGGGGCAGATACGCAGTATTTT; cdr3_aa: CSARRGLAGADTQYF; d_call: TRBD2; j_call: TRBJ2-3; v_call: TRBV20-1; clone_size: many
cdr3_nt: TGTGCCAGCAGGCTGCTAGCGGGGGGGCCCAACGAGCAGTACTTC; cdr3_aa: CASRLLAGGPNEQYF; d_call: TRBD2; j_call: TRBJ2-7; v_call: TRBV27; clone_size: -
cdr3_nt: TGTGCCAGCAGCCGGCACAGGGAAAACTGGGTCACTGAAGCTTTCTTT; cdr3_aa: CASSRHRENWVTEAFF; d_call: -; j_call: TRBJ1-1; v_call: TRBV2; clone_size: many
cdr3_nt: TGCGCCAGCAGCCAAGACTGGTCTTCACCTCAGCCCCAGCATTTT; cdr3_aa: CASSQDWSSPQPQHF; d_call: -; j_call: TRBJ1-5; v_call: TRBV4-1; clone_size: -
cdr3_nt: TGTGCCACCAGCAGAGATTCTAGTAGCACAGATACGCAGTATTTT; cdr3_aa: CATSRDSSSTDTQYF; d_call: -; j_call: TRBJ2-3; v_call: TRBV15; clone_size: many
cdr3_nt: TGCGCCAGCAGCCAAGATTCCAGGGAAGAGCAGTACTTC; cdr3_aa: CASSQDSREEQYF; d_call: -; j_call: TRBJ2-7; v_call: TRBV4-1; clone_size: many
cdr3_nt: TGTGCCAGCAGTGGACCAGGGTTAGGGGGTCAGCCCCAGCATTTT; cdr3_aa: CASSGPGLGGQPQHF; d_call: -; j_call: TRBJ1-5; v_call: TRBV25-1; clone_size: many
cdr3_nt: TGTGCCAGCAGTTTTTCGGCTCAGCCCCAGCATTTT; cdr3_aa: CASSFSAQPQHF; d_call: -; j_call: TRBJ1-5; v_call: TRBV6-2/TRBV6-3; clone_size: -
cdr3_nt: TGCGCCAGCAGCTTGTTTTCAGGGAGCTCCTACAATGAGCAGTTCTTC; cdr3_aa: CASSLFSGSSYNEQFF; d_call: -; j_call: TRBJ2-1; v_call: TRBV5-1; clone_size: many
cdr3_nt: TGTGCCAGCAGCCAACGCGGGGGGGTGACAGATACGCAGTATTTT; cdr3_aa: CASSQRGGVTDTQYF; d_call: TRBD2; j_call: TRBJ2-3; v_call: TRBV3-1; clone_size: many
cdr3_nt: TGCAGTGCTAGAGAGGACAGGGACACCGGGGAGCTGTTTTTT; cdr3_aa: CSAREDRDTGELFF; d_call: TRBD1; j_call: TRBJ2-2; v_call: TRBV20-1; clone_size: many
cdr3_nt: TGCAGTGCTAATAGCGGCACAGATACGCAGTATTTT; cdr3_aa: CSANSGTDTQYF; d_call: -; j_call: TRBJ2-3; v_call: TRBV20-1; clone_size: few
cdr3_nt: TGTGCCAGCAGCTCACTTGGACAGGGGGCGCGATATTTGGAGACCCAGTACTTC; cdr3_aa: CASSSLGQGARYLETQYF; d_call: TRBD1; j_call: TRBJ2-5; v_call: TRBV11-1; clone_size: few
cdr3_nt: TGCAGCGTTGGAGAGGGCCATCAGCCCCAGCATTTT; cdr3_aa: CSVGEGHQPQHF; d_call: -; j_call: TRBJ1-5; v_call: TRBV29-1; clone_size: many
cdr3_nt: TGTGCCAGCAGCGAGGACGCCTCCGTTTATTCACCCCTCCACTTT; cdr3_aa: CASSEDASVYSPLHF; d_call: -; j_call: TRBJ1-6; v_call: TRBV7-2; clone_size: many
cdr3_nt: TGTGCCAGCAGCGTATATTGGGGATGGGCTGGAAACACCATATATTTT; cdr3_aa: CASSVYWGWAGNTIYF; d_call: -; j_call: TRBJ1-3; v_call: TRBV9; clone_size: many
cdr3_nt: TGTGCCAGCAGTGAGCCTCCGGGACAGGGCTACGAGCAGTACTTC; cdr3_aa: CASSEPPGQGYEQYF; d_call: TRBD1; j_call: TRBJ2-7; v_call: TRBV25-1; clone_size: few
cdr3_nt: TGTGCCAGCAGTCCTGATTGGGGGAGCGGCGAAAAACTGTTTTTT; cdr3_aa: CASSPDWGSGEKLFF; d_call: -; j_call: TRBJ1-4; v_call: TRBV6-1; clone_size: many
cdr3_nt: TGCAGTGCTAGCCTCTGGGGACAGCTCCAAGAGACCCAGTACTTC; cdr3_aa: CSASLWGQLQETQYF; d_call: TRBD1; j_call: TRBJ2-5; v_call: TRBV20-1; clone_size: many
cdr3_nt: TGTGCCATCAGTGAGGGGCTGATAGCGGTGTACAATGAGCAGTTCTTC; cdr3_aa: CAISEGLIAVYNEQFF; d_call: -; j_call: TRBJ2-1; v_call: TRBV10-3; clone_size: many
cdr3_nt: TGTGCCAGCAGCGTAGGCCGGACCAGTGACGGGGAAGCTTTCTTT; cdr3_aa: CASSVGRTSDGEAFF; d_call: -; j_call: TRBJ1-1; v_call: TRBV9; clone_size: many
cdr3_nt: TGTGCCAGCAGTTACAGGGGGCCCTCTTTTACTGGGGCCAACGTCCTGACTTTC; cdr3_aa: CASSYRGPSFTGANVLTF; d_call: TRBD1; j_call: TRBJ2-6; v_call: TRBV6-5; clone_size: many
cdr3_nt: TGCAGCGTTGACTCGGGCTACAACTACGAGCAGTACTTC; cdr3_aa: CSVDSGYNYEQYF; d_call: -; j_call: TRBJ2-7; v_call: TRBV29-1; clone_size: many
cdr3_nt: TGTGCCAGCAGCCCTACTAATGAAAAACTGTTTTTT; cdr3_aa: CASSPTNEKLFF; d_call: -; j_call: TRBJ1-4; v_call: TRBV11-2; clone_size: many
cdr3_nt: TGTGCCAGCAGCCAAGATATGGAAGAGACCCAGTACTTC; cdr3_aa: CASSQDMEETQYF; d_call: -; j_call: TRBJ2-5; v_call: TRBV3-1; clone_size: many
cdr3_nt: TGCGCCAGCAGCTTTTCCGGGAAAGCTTTCTTT; cdr3_aa: CASSFSGKAFF; d_call: -; j_call: TRBJ1-1; v_call: TRBV5-1; clone_size: many
cdr3_nt: TGTGCCATCAGCACTACAGCGCTGAGCTCCTACGAGCAGTACTTC; cdr3_aa: CAISTTALSSYEQYF; d_call: -; j_call: TRBJ2-7; v_call: TRBV10-3; clone_size: many
cdr3_nt: TGTGCCAGTAGTACGCCGGGACTAGCGGGCACAGATACGCAGTATTTT; cdr3_aa: CASSTPGLAGTDTQYF; d_call: TRBD2; j_call: TRBJ2-3; v_call: TRBV19; clone_size: many
cdr3_nt: TGTGCCAGCCTCGGACCACAGGGGGGGGACACTGAAGCTTTCTTT; cdr3_aa: CASLGPQGGDTEAFF; d_call: TRBD1; j_call: TRBJ1-1; v_call: TRBV12-3/TRBV12-4; clone_size: many
cdr3_nt: TGTGCCAGCAGCTTAATGCAGGACTCCTACGAGCAGTACTTC; cdr3_aa: CASSLMQDSYEQYF; d_call: -; j_call: TRBJ2-7; v_call: TRBV7-2; clone_size: many
cdr3_nt: TGTGCCAGCAGTTCCGACAGGGGGGTGGATCAGCCCCAGCATTTT; cdr3_aa: CASSSDRGVDQPQHF; d_call: TRBD1; j_call: TRBJ1-5; v_call: TRBV12-3/TRBV12-4; clone_size: few
cdr3_nt: TGTGCCAGCAGCTGGGACTGGACGAACACTGAAGCTTTCTTT; cdr3_aa: CASSWDWTNTEAFF; d_call: -; j_call: TRBJ1-1; v_call: TRBV5-6; clone_size: many
cdr3_nt: TGTGCCAGCAGTTTGAGCTCAGGGACATCTTTCACAGATACGCAGTATTTT; cdr3_aa: CASSLSSGTSFTDTQYF; d_call: -; j_call: TRBJ2-3; v_call: TRBV28; clone_size: many
cdr3_nt: TGTGCCAGCAAGGCAACAGGGAACACCGGGGAGCTGTTTTTT; cdr3_aa: CASKATGNTGELFF; d_call: -; j_call: TRBJ2-2; v_call: TRBV2; clone_size: many
cdr3_nt: TGTGCCAGCAGCTCCCGACAGGGGTACTATGGCTACACCTTC; cdr3_aa: CASSSRQGYYGYTF; d_call: TRBD1; j_call: TRBJ1-2; v_call: TRBV7-2; clone_size: -
cdr3_nt: TGCGCCAGCAGCTTGCCAGAAAGCTCTGGGGCCAACGTCCTGACTTTC; cdr3_aa: CASSLPESSGANVLTF; d_call: -; j_call: TRBJ2-6; v_call: TRBV5-1; clone_size: many
cdr3_nt: TGTGCCAGCAGCAGGGGGTCATACACTGAAGCTTTCTTT; cdr3_aa: CASSRGSYTEAFF; d_call: -; j_call: TRBJ1-1; v_call: TRBV9; clone_size: many
cdr3_nt: TGTGCCACCAGCGGGGGCCCCGGGGAGGTTTCCTACGAGCAGTACTTC; cdr3_aa: CATSGGPGEVSYEQYF; d_call: TRBD2; j_call: TRBJ2-7; v_call: TRBV10-3; clone_size: -
cdr3_nt: TGCGCCAGCAGCTTGGATCGCAGCGAAAGGGGAAACACCATATATTTT; cdr3_aa: CASSLDRSERGNTIYF; d_call: -; j_call: TRBJ1-3; v_call: TRBV5-1; clone_size: few
cdr3_nt: TGTGCCAGCACTTCGACGCGGGGGAGACATGGTACAGATCGATCCTACAATGAGCAGTTCTTC; cdr3_aa: CASTSTRGRHGTDRSYNEQFF; d_call: TRBD2; j_call: TRBJ2-1; v_call: TRBV2; clone_size: -